The entry below gives a single T cell receptor beta chain sequence along with its context. The antigen is undetermined. The data stem from a study of OX40 agonist ivuxolimab in advanced cancers. Autoimmune disease history or systemic immunosuppression was exclusionary. The sampling schedule covered blood at baseline, cycle 4 day 1, and cycle 7 day 1. The data were produced by immunoSEQ multiplex PCR, yet TCRdb's version contains in-frame clones alone and is incomplete. The sample consists of 25,000 or so clones, around two thirds of them appearing once. The V and J ends lost 5 bases and 7 bases respectively, with 9 bases between them. In germline, CDR1 is SGDLS, CDR2 YYNGEE. The CDR3 has 11 residues. Study results and caveats: Patients with a partial response at 0.1-3.0 mg/kg had among the lowest clonal expansion. CD4+ and CD8+ T cells in blood underwent clonal expansion by week 6 at 0.1 to 3.0 mg/kg.

This chain joins TRBV9 and TRBJ2-5; D is ambiguous. The sequence was collected from an adult with an advanced solid tumor such as melanoma, head and neck, liver or kidney cancer. The starting material was CD4+ or CD8+ T cells sorted from blood, obtained in a trial of the OX40 agonist ivuxolimab. The CDR3 loop is CASSRSRTQYF. DNA of the CDR3: TGTGCCAGCAGTCGCAGTCGGACCCAGTACTTC.